This record covers a single T cell receptor beta chain. The CDR3 has 16 amino acids. Germline values: CDR1 LNHDA, CDR2 SQIVND (reference sequence). Germline trimming cut 4 bases from V and 8 bases from J; bases unmatched to any gene: 9. These data come from a study of blood T cell repertoires in COVID-19. Looking at the study overall: Collection of acute and convalescent COVID-19 samples took place in the United States, Italy and Spain.

Sequenced by immunoSEQ multiplex PCR; TCRdb stores in-frame clones only, minus some. The table shows about 79,000 clones, with 70% to 90% occurring only once. This clonotype originated in a man aged 50 or older with active COVID-19. This sequence joins TRBV19 and TRBJ2-1; 12 bases are a match to TRBD2. The sample was peripheral blood. Here the CDR3 reads CASSRELAGGIHEQFF. The CDR3 region has the DNA TGTGCCAGTAGTAGGGAACTAGCGGGGGGTATACATGAGCAGTTCTTC.